This T cell receptor (beta chain) was identified in a study of T cells after posttransplantation cyclophosphamide. Notes on the study in general: Later blood repertoires were often dominated by clones from the donor CD8+ memory compartment. Tissue-infiltrating T cells from skin or gut overlapped little with blood T cells. Recipient CMV seropositivity and CMV reactivation strongly tracked TRB clonality.

Sequencing used immunoSEQ multiplex PCR; TCRdb keeps in-frame clones, though not all of them. Observed are fewer than 40,000 clones, no singletons, with the top ten taking 6% to 8.5%. Germline loops: CDR1 MNHEY, CDR2 SMNVEV (reference sequence). The CDR3 is 15 residues long. Trimming stripped 9 bases from V and 4 bases from J, with 21 bases between. This clone was seen ten or more times. Its antigen remains unidentified. Sequencing was done on a sample of PBMCs. The chain joins TRBV27 to TRBJ1-1; weak D call: TRBD1 (6 bases). The source of this sequence is a woman aged 45 to 65 in good health and a related stem cell transplant donor. For the CDR3, the DNA is TGTGCCAGTCGCGGCTACACAGGGAGGAGCACTGAAGCTTTCTTT. It encodes CASRGYTGRSTEAFF.